Listed below are T cell receptor beta chains from one sample, sequenced in a study of blood T cell repertoires in COVID-19. Using immunoSEQ multiplex PCR, the repertoire was profiled, and TCRdb retains in-frame clones only, with some absent. The sample lists about 320,000 clones; around nine tenths were seen once. Input material: PBMCs or T cells enriched from blood (not recorded which). These receptors all stem from a man younger than 45 who had recovered from COVID-19. CDR3s include the opening cysteine and the closing phenylalanine or tryptophan. The order of the fields is D gene, clone size, J gene, V gene, CDR3 DNA, CDR3 protein. The D gene is left open where the match is weak. Expanded clones are given a class, and other clones once, few, many or no size at all.

d_call: .
clone_size: .
j_call: TRBJ2-7
v_call: TRBV2
cdr3_nt: TGTGCCAGCAGTGAATTCCGAGGTCTCCCCTACGAGCAGTACTTC
cdr3_aa: CASSEFRGLPYEQYF

d_call: .
clone_size: .
j_call: TRBJ2-7
v_call: TRBV2
cdr3_nt: TGTGCCAGCAGTGAGAGCTGGGGGGGCTTTGGGGAGCAGTACTTC
cdr3_aa: CASSESWGGFGEQYF

d_call: .
clone_size: .
j_call: TRBJ1-6
v_call: TRBV3-1/TRBV3-2
cdr3_nt: TGTGCCAGCAGCCAAACAGGGAATTCACCCCTCCACTTT
cdr3_aa: CASSQTGNSPLHF

d_call: TRBD1
clone_size: once
j_call: TRBJ1-6
v_call: TRBV4-1
cdr3_nt: TGCGCCAGCAGCATCCTAGAGCCATCGGGACAGGGGCGTTCACCCCTCCACTTT
cdr3_aa: CASSILEPSGQGRSPLHF

d_call: TRBD1
clone_size: .
j_call: TRBJ2-7
v_call: TRBV5-1
cdr3_nt: TGCGCCAGCAGCTGGGACAGGTCCTACGAGCAGTACTTC
cdr3_aa: CASSWDRSYEQYF

d_call: TRBD1
clone_size: .
j_call: TRBJ1-1
v_call: TRBV18
cdr3_nt: TGTGCCAGCGCTTCGGGACAGGGGAACACTGAAGCTTTCTTT
cdr3_aa: CASASGQGNTEAFF

d_call: .
clone_size: once
j_call: TRBJ2-6
v_call: TRBV24-1
cdr3_nt: TGTGCCACCAGTGACCCAACCCCAGGATCTGGGGCCAACGTCCTGACTTTC
cdr3_aa: CATSDPTPGSGANVLTF

d_call: .
clone_size: .
j_call: TRBJ1-3
v_call: TRBV9
cdr3_nt: TGTGCCAGCAGCCCCACCGGAGTTACTAGCTCTGGAAACACCATATATTTT
cdr3_aa: CASSPTGVTSSGNTIYF

d_call: .
clone_size: .
j_call: TRBJ1-2
v_call: TRBV11-2
cdr3_nt: TGTGCCAGCAGCTCATGGACACACAACTATGGCTACACCTTC
cdr3_aa: CASSSWTHNYGYTF

d_call: TRBD1
clone_size: .
j_call: TRBJ1-2
v_call: TRBV2
cdr3_nt: TGTGCCAGCGACCCCGCGGACAGGCTGGGCGGCTACACCTTC
cdr3_aa: CASDPADRLGGYTF

d_call: TRBD1
clone_size: .
j_call: TRBJ2-5
v_call: TRBV5-1
cdr3_nt: TGCGCCAGCAGCTTGCAGGGACAGGGTCTCTATGGGGAGACCCAGTACTTC
cdr3_aa: CASSLQGQGLYGETQYF

d_call: TRBD1
clone_size: .
j_call: TRBJ1-5
v_call: TRBV10-1
cdr3_nt: TGCGCCAGCAGGACCAGGGGGGGCAATCAGCCCCAGCATTTT
cdr3_aa: CASRTRGGNQPQHF

d_call: .
clone_size: .
j_call: TRBJ1-4
v_call: TRBV10-1
cdr3_nt: TGCGCCAGCAGTGAGTCCGGGGGTGAAAAACTGTTTTTT
cdr3_aa: CASSESGGEKLFF

d_call: .
clone_size: once
j_call: TRBJ2-5
v_call: TRBV12-3/TRBV12-4
cdr3_nt: TGTGCCAGCAGTGCGCACCAAGAGACCCAGTACTTC
cdr3_aa: CASSAHQETQYF

d_call: .
clone_size: .
j_call: TRBJ1-2
v_call: TRBV5-1
cdr3_nt: TGCGCCAGCAGGACGAGGGAGTCCTATGGCTACACCTTC
cdr3_aa: CASRTRESYGYTF

d_call: .
clone_size: .
j_call: TRBJ1-2
v_call: TRBV2
cdr3_nt: TGTGCCAGCAGTGAGGTCAGAACTAACTATGGCTACACCTTC
cdr3_aa: CASSEVRTNYGYTF

d_call: .
clone_size: .
j_call: TRBJ1-2
v_call: TRBV7-9
cdr3_nt: TGTGCCAGCAGCACCGACAGGAGAAACTATGGCTACACCTTC
cdr3_aa: CASSTDRRNYGYTF

d_call: .
clone_size: .
j_call: TRBJ2-7
v_call: TRBV3-1/TRBV3-2
cdr3_nt: TGTGCCAGCAGCCAAGATTACAGAGAATACGAGCAGTACTTC
cdr3_aa: CASSQDYREYEQYF

d_call: TRBD2
clone_size: .
j_call: TRBJ2-5
v_call: TRBV5-1
cdr3_nt: TGCGCCAGCCGAGGATTAGCGGGGGATGTCCAAGAGACCCAGTACTTC
cdr3_aa: CASRGLAGDVQETQYF

d_call: TRBD1
clone_size: .
j_call: TRBJ2-7
v_call: TRBV28
cdr3_nt: TGTGCCAGCAGTTTCTATCCGGGACAGGGTCGCGACGAGCAGTACTTC
cdr3_aa: CASSFYPGQGRDEQYF

d_call: .
clone_size: .
j_call: TRBJ1-1
v_call: TRBV6-5
cdr3_nt: TGTGCCAGCAGTCACTCGTTGGGGGGTAACACTGAAGCTTTCTTT
cdr3_aa: CASSHSLGGNTEAFF

d_call: .
clone_size: .
j_call: TRBJ2-3
v_call: TRBV28
cdr3_nt: TGTGCCAGCAGTTTGCGGGGTTATTACCGACGTGATACGCAGTATTTT
cdr3_aa: CASSLRGYYRRDTQYF

d_call: TRBD1
clone_size: .
j_call: TRBJ2-7
v_call: TRBV2
cdr3_nt: TGTGCCAGCAGTGACAACAGGGGCGAGCAGTACTTC
cdr3_aa: CASSDNRGEQYF

d_call: .
clone_size: .
j_call: TRBJ1-2
v_call: TRBV10-1
cdr3_nt: TGCGCCAGCAGTGCGCAGGCTAACTATGGCTACACCTTC
cdr3_aa: CASSAQANYGYTF

d_call: .
clone_size: .
j_call: TRBJ2-1
v_call: TRBV5-1
cdr3_nt: TGCGCCAGCAGCTTGCGGGGGAGCTCCTACAATGAGCAGTTCTTC
cdr3_aa: CASSLRGSSYNEQFF

d_call: TRBD1
clone_size: .
j_call: TRBJ1-6
v_call: TRBV5-1
cdr3_nt: TGCGCCAGCAGCTGGACAGGGTCAAATTCACCCCTCCACTTT
cdr3_aa: CASSWTGSNSPLHF

d_call: .
clone_size: .
j_call: TRBJ2-2
v_call: TRBV10-1
cdr3_nt: TGCGCCAGCGAACCACAGGACAGGAACACCGGGGAGCTGTTTTTT
cdr3_aa: CASEPQDRNTGELFF

d_call: TRBD2
clone_size: .
j_call: TRBJ2-1
v_call: TRBV28
cdr3_nt: TGTGCCAGCCTTCCCGAGCGGGGGCGTTACAATGAGCAGTTCTTC
cdr3_aa: CASLPERGRYNEQFF

d_call: .
clone_size: .
j_call: TRBJ1-3
v_call: TRBV7-9
cdr3_nt: TGTGCCAGCAGCTTAGATGAGTACACCATATATTTT
cdr3_aa: CASSLDEYTIYF

d_call: TRBD1
clone_size: .
j_call: TRBJ1-6
v_call: TRBV18
cdr3_nt: TGTGCCAGCTCACCCCGGGACAGGGGACACTCCTATAATTCACCCCTCCACTTT
cdr3_aa: CASSPRDRGHSYNSPLHF

d_call: TRBD1
clone_size: .
j_call: TRBJ2-5
v_call: TRBV5-5
cdr3_nt: TGTGCCAGCAGCTTCCTTGGACAGGGCTTCCAAGAGACCCAGTACTTC
cdr3_aa: CASSFLGQGFQETQYF

d_call: TRBD1
clone_size: .
j_call: TRBJ1-5
v_call: TRBV19
cdr3_nt: TGTGCCAGTATGGAAAACTTAGACAGGGTTCAGCCCCAGCATTTT
cdr3_aa: CASMENLDRVQPQHF

d_call: .
clone_size: .
j_call: TRBJ1-2
v_call: TRBV3-1/TRBV3-2
cdr3_nt: TGTGCCAGCAGCCAAGATTATCAGGGAACCTACACCTTC
cdr3_aa: CASSQDYQGTYTF

d_call: .
clone_size: .
j_call: TRBJ2-3
v_call: TRBV2
cdr3_nt: TGTGCCAGCAGCTTACTAGCACCACAAGATACGCAGTATTTT
cdr3_aa: CASSLLAPQDTQYF

d_call: TRBD2
clone_size: .
j_call: TRBJ2-3
v_call: TRBV5-1
cdr3_nt: TGCGCCAGCAGCTTGGAGGGACTAGGGCGCCCCGATACGCAGTATTTT
cdr3_aa: CASSLEGLGRPDTQYF

d_call: TRBD1
clone_size: .
j_call: TRBJ2-7
v_call: TRBV19
cdr3_nt: TGTGCCAGTAGTTCCCGACAGGGGCAAACCTACGAGCAGTACTTC
cdr3_aa: CASSSRQGQTYEQYF

d_call: .
clone_size: .
j_call: TRBJ1-5
v_call: TRBV19
cdr3_nt: TGTGCCAGTAGTATTACAGGGAGGGGCAATCAGCCCCAGCATTTT
cdr3_aa: CASSITGRGNQPQHF

d_call: TRBD1
clone_size: .
j_call: TRBJ2-7
v_call: TRBV18
cdr3_nt: TGTGCCAGCTCACCCCGGGACAGGGCTAGCGAGCAGTACTTC
cdr3_aa: CASSPRDRASEQYF

d_call: .
clone_size: .
j_call: TRBJ1-1
v_call: TRBV28
cdr3_nt: TGTGCCAGCAGCTTAGGGACTCCTGAAGCTTTCTTT
cdr3_aa: CASSLGTPEAFF

d_call: .
clone_size: .
j_call: TRBJ2-1
v_call: TRBV12-3/TRBV12-4
cdr3_nt: TGTGCCAGCAGCCACGGGACTTACAATGAGCAGTTCTTC
cdr3_aa: CASSHGTYNEQFF

d_call: .
clone_size: .
j_call: TRBJ2-1
v_call: TRBV13
cdr3_nt: TGTGCCAGCAGCCGGGAGGGACAGGGAGGTTACAATGAGCAGTTCTTC
cdr3_aa: CASSREGQGGYNEQFF

d_call: TRBD2
clone_size: .
j_call: TRBJ2-2
v_call: TRBV5-8
cdr3_nt: TGTGCCAGCCAGGTGACAGGACTAGCGGAGAACACCGGGGAGCTGTTTTTT
cdr3_aa: CASQVTGLAENTGELFF

d_call: .
clone_size: .
j_call: TRBJ1-1
v_call: TRBV18
cdr3_nt: TGTGCCAGCTCACAGGGGGACCTGACTGAAGCTTTCTTT
cdr3_aa: CASSQGDLTEAFF

d_call: TRBD1
clone_size: .
j_call: TRBJ2-5
v_call: TRBV4-1
cdr3_nt: TGCGCCAGCCCAGGGGGAAAAGAGACCCAGTACTTC
cdr3_aa: CASPGGKETQYF